This T cell receptor (beta chain) was captured in a study of cytomegalovirus exposure and HLA in healthy donors. PCR was performed using 60 Vbeta and 13 Jbeta primers. The assay was immunoSEQ multiplex PCR, and TCRdb's table has in-frame clones only and misses some. This table has 150,000 to 160,000 clones, roughly 77% appearing once. The CDR3 is 17 residues long. V gave up 1 base and J gave up 0 bases, with 13 bases separating them. The germline CDR1 and CDR2 sequences are LGHNA and YNFKEQ. The sample was PBMCs. The rearrangement uses TRBV4-2 and TRBJ1-5; D uncertain. The receptor was derived from a man aged 30-40 years in good health and CMV-seropositive. The CDR3: CASSQVGGPHSNQPQHF. DNA for the CDR3: TGTGCCAGCAGCCAAGTTGGCGGCCCACATAGCAATCAGCCCCAGCATTTT.